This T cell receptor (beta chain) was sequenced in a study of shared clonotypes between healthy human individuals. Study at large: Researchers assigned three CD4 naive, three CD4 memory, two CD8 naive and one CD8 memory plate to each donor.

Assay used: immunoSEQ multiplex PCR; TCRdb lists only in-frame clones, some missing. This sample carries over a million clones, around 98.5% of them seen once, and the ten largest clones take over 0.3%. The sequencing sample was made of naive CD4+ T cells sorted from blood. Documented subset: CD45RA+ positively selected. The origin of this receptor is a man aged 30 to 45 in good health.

CDR3 coding DNA: TGTGCCAGCAGCCGAGCTACGGCCCGCGGCGATGAAAAACTGTTTTTT. Translation gives CASSRATARGDEKLFF. V and J are TRBV7-8 and TRBJ1-4; D gene unclear. The length of the CDR3 is 16 residues. Germline assignment: CDR1 SGHVS and CDR2 FQNEAQ. Between the trimmed V and J ends, which lost 5 bases and 6 bases, there was a span of 19 bases.